This T cell receptor (beta chain) was sequenced in a study of T-cell reconstitution after alpha-beta-depleted transplantation in children. Study-wide results and caveats: At one year after transplant, newly produced T cells mostly accounted for T-cell counts and diversity.

Library preparation (for TCRbeta) was performed with unique molecular identifiers. TCRdb itself ran the PCR reads through MiXCR, one entry per CDR3 protein. The table lists 250,000 to 400,000 distinct CDR3 sequences, around 25% of them singletons. As regards this clonotype: What it binds is not known.

This receptor was identified in a male patient younger than 18 who had a stem cell transplant for acute lymphoblastic leukemia, so the T cells may come from the graft donor. Sequencing used PBMCs, mostly from graft donor cells, obtained 180 days after TCRalphabeta/CD19-depleted stem cell transplant.

CDR3 DNA: TGTGCCAGCAGCGGACGGTGGAGGTCCTACGAGCAGTACTTC. It specifies CASSGRWRSYEQYF. The chain carries TRBV7-8 and TRBJ2-7; D possibly corresponds to TRBD2 (5 bases). The CDR3 runs 14 residues. Germline CDR1 is SGHVS and CDR2 is FQNEAQ. The germline V and J ends were trimmed by 5 bases and 1 base, with 12 bases remaining between them.